This T cell receptor beta chain emerged from a study of blood T cell repertoires in COVID-19. At the level of the study: Sites across the United States, Italy and Spain contributed samples from acute and convalescent COVID-19. From T cells, B-cell-depleted T cells, or PBMCs came the material, which was cDNA or gDNA.

Germline V gene data show CDR1 as MDHEN and CDR2 as SYDVKM. The CDR3 contains 16 residues. J lost 0 bases, V lost 5 bases, and 6 bases had no gene match. Original processing notes: By means of reference gene primer amplification, nucleated cell counts were estimated. Measured with immunoSEQ multiplex PCR; TCRdb has only the in-frame clones, and not every one. The V and J calls and the clone size are those of that table, but D and trimming were determined from the DNA. The sample contains around 260,000 clones, about 89% of which appear only once. This rearrangement joins TRBV28 to TRBJ1-2, with TRBD1 identical over 10 bases. The receptor's source is a middle-aged man who had recovered from COVID-19. Sequencing was performed on peripheral blood. Here the CDR3 reads CASSDRDRGPNYGYTF. The CDR3 DNA is TGTGCCAGCAGTGACCGGGACAGGGGCCCTAACTATGGCTACACCTTC.